The 17 T cell receptor beta chains presented below share a single source sample, sequenced in a study of T cell clonality in common variable immunodeficiency. The study's findings and limits: Fewer deletions and N-nucleotide insertions were reportedly seen in common variable immunodeficiency TCR beta sequences.

No antigen has been assigned to these receptors. Generated by immunoSEQ multiplex PCR, the TCRdb table keeps only in-frame clones and is missing some. Sampling found about 20,000 clones, none seen once. The material sequenced was peripheral blood mononuclear cells. Receptor source: a human donor with common variable immunodeficiency.

Points on this clone: The sequenced fragment ends 3 residues before the CDR3 boundary, so the rest is inferred from the germline J gene. Additional DNA sequences in this sample encode the identical CDR3. The rearrangement uses TRBV6-2 or TRBV6-3 and TRBJ2-5; D possibly corresponds to TRBD1 (7 bases). Trimming pared 8 bases from V and 2 bases from J, leaving 12 bases between. CDR1 and CDR2 from the germline V gene are MNHEY and SVGEGT. There are 13 residues in the CDR3. CDR3 bases read: TGTGCCAGCCGGGAGACAGGGCAAGAGACC. Its translation is CASRETGQET. The full CDR3 sequence reads CASRETGQETQYF.

As to this clone: The missing CDR3 end, 3 residues past where the read stops, is filled in from the germline J gene. This chain joins TRBV2 and TRBJ2-3, with 7 bases that match TRBD2. The CDR3 covers 16 residues. Germline V gives CDR1 SNHLY, CDR2 FYNNEI. V lost 6 bases and J lost 1; bases outside the gene matches: 10. Here the CDR3 reads CASSPILAARTDTQYF. The sequenced CDR3 bases are TGTGCCAGCAGCCCCATTCTAGCGGCACGCACAGATACG.

Comment on this clone: The CDR3 end lies 3 residues beyond the end of the read and is filled in from the germline J gene. The sample holds other DNA sequences that translate to the same CDR3. This rearrangement joins TRBV18 to TRBJ2-5, with 7 bases that match TRBD1. The CDR3 runs 13 residues. With 1 base clipped from V and 5 bases from J, the junction kept 1 base outside the gene matches. Germline CDR1 and CDR2: KGHSH and LQKENI. CDR3: CASSPQGAETQYF. Partial CDR3 DNA: TGTGCCAGCTCACCACAGGGGGCGGAGACC.

This clone was detected a few times. Read sequence stops 3 residues before the CDR3 end, and the germline J gene provides the missing end. The chain is built from TRBV7-6 and TRBJ2-2, with 9 bases identical to TRBD2. CDR3 length: 17 residues. Looked up from germline, CDR1 is SGHVS and CDR2 is FNYEAQ. The trim removed 2 bases at V and 8 bases at J, leaving 12 bases unmatched. This CDR3 reads CASSLTRGGLGSGELFF. The DNA read from the CDR3 is TGTGCCAGCAGCTTAACGCGGGGGGGCCTAGGATCTGGGGAG.

As to this clone: The junction departs from germline at one end; a sequencing error may be responsible. From the germline J gene comes the end of the CDR3, since the read stops 3 residues before it. The V and J genes are TRBV7-9 and TRBJ1-1; 9 bases are a match to TRBD1. Germline CDR1 and CDR2: SEHNR and FQNEAQ (reference sequence). The CDR3 is made up of 15 amino acids. CDR3 DNA, as far as it was read: TGTGCCAGCAGCGTGGAAGGGACAGGGAACTCTGAA. This sequence encodes CASSVEGTGNSE. The entire CDR3 reads CASSVEGTGNSEAFF.

In this sample, this clone turned up a few times. The read terminates 3 residues ahead of where the CDR3 ends, so the germline J gene completes it. The chain combines TRBV19 with TRBJ2-5, with D perhaps matching TRBD1 (7 bases). The CDR3 consists of 13 residues. V dropped 5 bases and J dropped 5 bases, with 12 bases sitting between them. Per germline, CDR1 LNHDA and CDR2 SQIVND (reference sequence). CDR3 sequence reads: CASSLTGRETQYF. The sequenced part of the CDR3 DNA is TGTGCCAGTAGTTTGACAGGGAGGGAGACC.

In its sample, this clone was seen a few times. With the read ending 3 residues before the CDR3 end, the germline J gene is used to fill in that end. The chain uses TRBV7-6 and TRBJ2-1, with D hard to call. Trimming pared 1 base from V and 4 bases from J, leaving 14 bases between. This CDR3 has 16 residues. Germline V gives CDR1 SGHVS, CDR2 FNYEAQ. The CDR3 sequence: CASSLVSASGYNEQFF. CDR3 bases read: TGTGCCAGCAGCTTAGTTTCTGCGTCGGGTTACAATGAG. Full variable domain (remainder filled in from reference TRBV7-6 and TRBJ2-1): GAGVSQSPRYKVTKRGQDVALRCDPISGHVSLYWYRQALGQGPEFLTYFNYEAQQDKSGLPNDRFSAERPEGSISTLTIQRTEQRDSAMYRCASSLVSASGYNEQFFGPGTRLTVL.

About this clone itself: The read terminates 3 residues before the CDR3 end, so the remaining end is supplied by the germline J gene. The rearrangement uses TRBV19 and TRBJ2-5; 10 nucleotides agree with TRBD1. The germline V gene encodes CDR1 LNHDA and CDR2 SQIVND (reference sequence). This CDR3 has 15 amino acids. The V segment lost 5 bases and the J segment 5 bases; nucleotides outside the gene matches: 8. The CDR3 protein is CASSPRDRGGETQYF. The covered CDR3 bases are TGTGCCAGTAGTCCCCGGGACAGGGGAGGGGAGACC.

This clone was seen a few times. The read stops 3 residues short of the end of the CDR3; the missing end is completed from the germline J gene. This chain joins TRBV7-9 and TRBJ2-3; perhaps TRBD2 as D (6 bases). CDR1 is SEHNR and CDR2 is FQNEAQ in the germline V gene (reference sequence). Deletions cut 1 base from V and 5 bases from J, with 10 bases between. The CDR3 has 14 amino acids. CDR3 in amino acids: CASSLVTGLDTQYF. The DNA read from the CDR3 is TGTGCCAGCAGCTTAGTCACGGGACTAGATACG.

This clone was counted at least ten times. The sequenced fragment ends 3 residues before the CDR3 boundary, so the rest is inferred from the germline J gene. This rearrangement joins TRBV29-1 to TRBJ2-1, with unresolved D. Per germline, CDR1 SQVTM and CDR2 ANQGSEA. The CDR3 has 14 amino acids. With 2 bases removed from V and 5 bases from J, the gap between germline ends came to 13 bases. The sequenced CDR3 bases are TGCAGCGTTGAAACCAACCTTGCTAACAATGAG. It yields the protein CSVETNLANNE. The complete CDR3 sequence is CSVETNLANNEQFF.

This clone has more than one count but fewer than ten. CDR3 region: CASSIVGRGQLTSQGYTF. The CDR3 bases that were read are TGTGCCAGTAGTATAGTTGGCCGTGGACAGTTGACTTCTCAAGGC. The chain combines TRBV19 with TRBJ1-2; D perhaps matches TRBD1 (6 bases). With the read ending 3 residues before the CDR3 end, the germline J gene is used to fill in that end. Germline V CDR1 and CDR2: LNHDA, SQIVND (reference sequence). CDR3 length equals 18 residues.

This clone appeared a few times. The read falls 3 residues short of the CDR3 end, and the missing part is taken from the germline J gene. The chain links TRBV18 to TRBJ2-4; D is possibly TRBD2 (6 bases). Trimming took 3 bases from V and 1 from J, leaving 7 bases between them. This CDR3 is 14 amino acids long. Germline CDR1 and CDR2: KGHSH and LQKENI. CDR3 DNA, as far as it was read: TGTGCCAGCTCACCGGGACTCGCCAAAAACATT. Translation: CASSPGLAKNI. The full CDR3 is CASSPGLAKNIQYF.

This clone was counted between two and nine times. CDR3 DNA (partial): TGTGCCAGCAGTGAAACGGGGGGGGCCATGTACGAG. It encodes CASSETGGAMYE. The full-length CDR3 reads as CASSETGGAMYEQYF. V gene TRBV6-1 combines with J gene TRBJ2-7; 8 bases line up with TRBD2. The CDR3 is cut off 3 residues early in the read; its end comes from the germline J gene. The CDR3 has 15 residues. The V segment lost 2 bases and the J segment 4 bases; nucleotides outside the gene matches: 7. Germline CDR1 reads MNHNS; CDR2 reads SASEGT.

In this sample, this clone turned up a few times. Read data end 3 residues before the CDR3 end; the end is taken from the germline J gene. The chain has TRBV19 and TRBJ1-4; D is uncertain. Trimming pared 5 bases from V and 2 bases from J, leaving 9 bases between. The CDR3 is made up of 14 amino acids. The V gene's germline CDR1 is LNHDA and CDR2 SQIVND (reference sequence). The CDR3 DNA, read in part, is TGTGCCAGTAGTCAACAGACCACTAATGAAAAA. Encoded protein: CASSQQTTNEK. The whole CDR3 reads CASSQQTTNEKLFF. The full variable domain, its missing parts supplied by reference TRBV19 and TRBJ1-4, is DGGITQSPKYLFRKEGQNVTLSCEQNLNHDAMYWYRQDPGQGLRLIYYSQIVNDFQKGDIAEGYSVSREKKESFPLTVTSAQKNPTAFYLCASSQQTTNEKLFFGSGTQLSVL.

CDR3 residues: CASIQQGGGTDTQYF. CDR3 DNA, as far as it was read: TGTGCCAGTATCCAGCAGGGGGGCGGCACAGATACG. The rearrangement links TRBV19 to TRBJ2-3, with D possibly matching TRBD1 (7 bases). The CDR3 goes on 3 residues after the read ends, and that part is filled in from the germline J gene. The CDR3 is made up of 15 amino acids. Germline loops: CDR1 LNHDA, CDR2 SQIVND (reference sequence). V was cut by 7 bases and J by 1 base, with 15 bases left in between.

This clone was seen only a few times. The read finishes 3 residues shy of the CDR3 end, and the germline J gene is used to complete it. The chain has TRBV19 and TRBJ1-1; TRBD1 might be the D (5 bases). This CDR3 is 13 amino acids long. V was trimmed by 1 base and J by 6 bases, leaving 9 bases between them. The germline V gene has CDR1 LNHDA and CDR2 SQIVND (reference sequence). The sequenced CDR3 bases are TGTGCCAGTAGTATAGTAACAGGCTCTGAA. This gives the protein CASSIVTGSE. Given in full, the CDR3 is CASSIVTGSEAFF.

This clone was seen a few times. The read terminates 3 residues before the CDR3 end, so the remaining end is supplied by the germline J gene. V and J are TRBV19 and TRBJ1-5, with D unresolved. V was clipped by 3 bases and J by 6 bases, with 15 bases between them. Germline-derived CDR1 and CDR2 are LNHDA and SQIVND (reference sequence). The CDR3 runs to 15 residues. The DNA read from the CDR3 is TGTGCCAGTAGTATCCCCAGTTACCTTTCTCAGCCC. Its protein is CASSIPSYLSQP. The whole CDR3 reads CASSIPSYLSQPQHF.